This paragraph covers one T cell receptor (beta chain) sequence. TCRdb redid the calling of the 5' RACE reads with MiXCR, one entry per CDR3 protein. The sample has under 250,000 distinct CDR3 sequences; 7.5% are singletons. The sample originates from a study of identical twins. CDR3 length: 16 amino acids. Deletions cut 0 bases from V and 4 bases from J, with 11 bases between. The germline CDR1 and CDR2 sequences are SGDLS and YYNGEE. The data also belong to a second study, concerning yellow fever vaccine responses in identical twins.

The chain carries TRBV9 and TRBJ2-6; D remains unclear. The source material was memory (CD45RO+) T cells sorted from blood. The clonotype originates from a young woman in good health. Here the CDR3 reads CASSVADQPGANVLTF. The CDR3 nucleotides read TGTGCCAGCAGCGTAGCGGACCAACCCGGGGCCAACGTCCTGACTTTC.